The rows below give T cell receptor beta chains drawn from one sample of a study of blood T cell repertoires in COVID-19. Generated by immunoSEQ multiplex PCR, the TCRdb table keeps only in-frame clones and is missing some. The sample consists of approximately 70,000 clones, around 87% of them appearing once. The sample comprised peripheral blood. Receptors originate from an older man with active COVID-19. Each CDR3 is given with its conserved first and last residue. D genes are given only for firm matches. Clone size is stated in some rows and not others, as once, few, many or a class when expanded.

J gene	V gene	D gene	clone size	CDR3 DNA	CDR3 protein
TRBJ2-1	TRBV7-2	.	.	TGTGCCAGCAGCTTAGGGGGGGTCAGGGCCAACAATGAGCAGTTCTTC	CASSLGGVRANNEQFF
TRBJ2-5	TRBV3-1/TRBV3-2	.	once	TGTGCCAGCAGCCAAGATCGAGGGGGAGAAGAGACCCAGTACTTC	CASSQDRGGEETQYF
TRBJ1-2	TRBV27	TRBD1	few	TGTGCCAGCCGTTGGGGCAGGGGGCAGGGTGGCTACACCTTC	CASRWGRGQGGYTF
TRBJ2-7	TRBV18	TRBD2	.	TGTGCCAGCTCACCCCTGGGACTAGCGGGCGAGCAGTACTTC	CASSPLGLAGEQYF
TRBJ2-7	TRBV10-3	.	.	TGTGCCATCAGTGAGGGGGTTGGGCGGGGCTCCTACGAGCAGTACTTC	CAISEGVGRGSYEQYF
TRBJ1-1	TRBV9	.	.	TGTGCCAGCAGCGTAGGCAGCGGGCAAAACTTGTTGAACACTGAAGCTTTCTTT	CASSVGSGQNLLNTEAFF
TRBJ1-5	TRBV21-1	.	.	TGTGCCAGCACCAAGGACAGTTTTGGACAGCCCCAGCATTTT	CASTKDSFGQPQHF
TRBJ1-2	TRBV24-1	TRBD1	.	TGTGCTACCAGTGACACAGGGGCCCCCGACTATGGCTACACCTTC	CATSDTGAPDYGYTF
TRBJ2-3	TRBV5-6	TRBD2	.	TGTGCCAGCAGCTTTCTAGCGGGAGGGCCCGAGGATACGCAGTATTTT	CASSFLAGGPEDTQYF
TRBJ1-3	TRBV15	.	.	TGTGCCACCGCGGGGGGGGCTGGAAACACCATATATTTT	CATAGGAGNTIYF
TRBJ1-1	TRBV30	.	.	TGTGCCTGGAGTGTAAATGGGTGGAGCACTGAAGCTTTCTTT	CAWSVNGWSTEAFF
TRBJ1-1	TRBV7-2	.	.	TGTGCCAGCAGTCCCGCTCCAGGGCCAAGCACTGAAGCTTTCTTT	CASSPAPGPSTEAFF
TRBJ2-3	TRBV29-1	.	.	TGCAGCGTTACGGATCCGCCAGGTGGAGATACGCAGTATTTT	CSVTDPPGGDTQYF
TRBJ2-2	TRBV7-8	.	.	TGTGCCAGCAGCTTAATTAGCCCTCAGGGCGGGGAGCTGTTTTTT	CASSLISPQGGELFF
TRBJ2-2	TRBV4-2	TRBD2	.	TGTGCCAGCACCTTAGCGGGAGGGAGCGGGGAGCTGTTTTTT	CASTLAGGSGELFF
TRBJ2-5	TRBV6-6	TRBD1	.	TGTGCCAGCACCCCACAGGGGGTAGAGACCCAGTACTTC	CASTPQGVETQYF
TRBJ1-6	TRBV6-2/TRBV6-3	TRBD1	few	TGTGCCAGCAGCCCCGGGACAGCTAATTCACCCCTCCACTTT	CASSPGTANSPLHF
TRBJ2-4	TRBV7-2	TRBD1	.	TGTGCCAGCAGCCCGCGCCGGGACAGGGCGTACTTC	CASSPRRDRAYF
TRBJ2-7	TRBV7-9	TRBD2	.	TGTGCCAGCAGCTTCGGGCTAGCGGGAGACACCTACGAGCAGTACTTC	CASSFGLAGDTYEQYF
TRBJ2-7	TRBV5-1	.	.	TGCGCCAGCAGCTTGGGGGGGGGCCCCTCCTACGAGCAGTACTTC	CASSLGGGPSYEQYF
TRBJ1-1	TRBV6-5	.	.	TGTGCCAGCAGGGACAGCAACATGAACACTGAAGCTTTCTTT	CASRDSNMNTEAFF
TRBJ1-5	TRBV7-2	.	once	TGTGCCAGCAGACGGGGCCTGGGGGCCAATCAGCCCCAGCATTTT	CASRRGLGANQPQHF
TRBJ2-4	TRBV19	TRBD1	.	TGTGCCAGTAGTCCCGGGACAGGGGATCTAGCCAAAAACATTCAGTACTTC	CASSPGTGDLAKNIQYF
TRBJ1-5	TRBV7-2	.	.	TGTGCCAGCAGCTTAGGGGGCCAGGGAGGTCAGCCCCAGCATTTT	CASSLGGQGGQPQHF
TRBJ1-1	TRBV12-3/TRBV12-4	TRBD1	.	TGTGCCAGCAGTCGGACAGGGCTGACTGAAGCTTTCTTT	CASSRTGLTEAFF
TRBJ2-3	TRBV1	.	.	.	CTSSRGLAGVAGGTDTQYF
TRBJ2-5	TRBV5-1	.	once	TGCGCCAGCAGCGGAGGGACAGAAGAGACCCAGTACTTC	CASSGGTEETQYF
TRBJ2-6	TRBV27	.	.	TGTGCCAGCAGCCTAGGGGCAGGTGGGGGGGCCAACGTCCTGACTTTC	CASSLGAGGGANVLTF
TRBJ2-1	TRBV5-1	TRBD2	.	TGCGCCAGCAGCGGGCTAGCGGGAGGCGATGAGCAGTTCTTC	CASSGLAGGDEQFF
TRBJ2-5	TRBV7-3	TRBD2	.	TGTGCCAGCAGCTTAACGGCTAGCGGGAGGAGGGAGACCCAGTACTTC	CASSLTASGRRETQYF
TRBJ1-2	TRBV7-9	TRBD1	once	TGTGCCAGCAGCCGCGGACAGGGGGGCACTAATGGCTACACCTTC	CASSRGQGGTNGYTF
TRBJ2-2	TRBV9	TRBD2	.	TGTGCCAGCAGCGTAGGTTTTTTTATTGAAAGCGGGAGTAGGGCCGGGGAGCTGTTTTTT	CASSVGFFIESGSRAGELFF
TRBJ1-4	TRBV27	.	.	TGTGCCAGCAGGGTTACGGGGTCGGTTGAAAAACTGTTTTTT	CASRVTGSVEKLFF
TRBJ2-3	TRBV7-8	.	.	TGTGCCAGCAGCTTAGCGCAGACTAGCACAGATACGCAGTATTTT	CASSLAQTSTDTQYF
TRBJ2-7	TRBV7-2	.	.	TGTGCCAGCAACTTAAACCTGGCAAGCTCCTACGAGCAGTACTTC	CASNLNLASSYEQYF
TRBJ2-1	TRBV11-3	.	.	TGTGCCAGCAGCTTAGACAGGGGGGACAATGAGCAGTTCTTC	CASSLDRGDNEQFF
TRBJ2-1	TRBV4-2	TRBD2	.	TGTGCCAGCAGCCAAGATCGGCTAGCGGGGGGCGGGGAGTTCTTC	CASSQDRLAGGGEFF
TRBJ2-3	TRBV19	TRBD2	.	TGTGCCAGTAGTCGGGCTAGCGGGTACACAGATACGCAGTATTTT	CASSRASGYTDTQYF
TRBJ2-7	TRBV6-2/TRBV6-3	.	.	TGTGCCAGCAGTTACTCGGGACAATTCTACGAGCAGTACTTC	CASSYSGQFYEQYF
TRBJ1-2	TRBV6-1	TRBD1	.	TGTGCCAGCAGTGGACAGGGGGGCGCAAGCCCTAACTATGGCTACACCTTC	CASSGQGGASPNYGYTF
TRBJ2-7	TRBV5-1	TRBD2	.	TGCGCCAGCAGCGCCCTAGCGGGGCCCTTCTACGAGCAGTACTTC	CASSALAGPFYEQYF
TRBJ2-1	TRBV6-5	.	.	TGTGCCAGCAGGGCGCTTGGGGCACCTGAGCAGTTCTTC	CASRALGAPEQFF
TRBJ2-7	TRBV5-6	.	.	TGTGCCAGCAGCTTGGGGACACGGAGCTCCTACGAGCAGTACTTC	CASSLGTRSSYEQYF
TRBJ2-1	TRBV2	.	.	TGTGCCAGCAGTGCGCCGACTGGTAGCGGCGCCTACAATGAGCAGTTCTTC	CASSAPTGSGAYNEQFF
TRBJ2-1	TRBV7-3	TRBD2	.	TGTGCCAGCAGCTTAGCTAGCGGGGATAGGAATGAGCAGTTCTTC	CASSLASGDRNEQFF
TRBJ1-5	TRBV5-1	TRBD1	.	TGCGCCAGCAGCCCTGGGACAGGGGGGGGATATAGCAATCAGCCCCAGCATTTT	CASSPGTGGGYSNQPQHF
TRBJ1-2	TRBV4-3	.	.	TGCGCCAGCAGCCAAGAGAGGGGGTTTGACTATGGCTACACCTTC	CASSQERGFDYGYTF
TRBJ2-5	TRBV6-1	TRBD1	.	TGTGCCAGCAGTGATACGGGACAGGGTTCCCAGTACTTC	CASSDTGQGSQYF
TRBJ1-5	TRBV4-3	.	.	TGCGCCAGCAGCCAAGGGGCCAATAGCAATCAGCCCCAGCATTTT	CASSQGANSNQPQHF
TRBJ2-7	TRBV10-3	.	few	TGTGCCATCAGTGACCCGGGACACCCCTCCTACGAGCAGTACTTC	CAISDPGHPSYEQYF
TRBJ1-1	TRBV14	TRBD1	.	TGTGCCAGCAGCCCGAGACAGGGGATGAACACTGAAGCTTTCTTT	CASSPRQGMNTEAFF
TRBJ2-1	TRBV4-1	.	.	TGCGCCAGCAGCCAAGATCCGGGCAGGGGGGATGAGCAGTTCTTC	CASSQDPGRGDEQFF
TRBJ1-6	TRBV9	.	.	TGTGCCAGCAGCTCATCCACAGGGAGCTCCTATAATTCACCCCTCCACTTT	CASSSSTGSSYNSPLHF
TRBJ1-2	TRBV30	TRBD1	.	TGTGCCTGGTGTCCCCCAGGGGGAGCCCATGGCTACACCTTC	CAWCPPGGAHGYTF